This T cell receptor beta chain comes out of a study of radiotherapy plus CTLA-4 blockade in lung cancer. Overall study context: Disease control was achieved by 31% of patients, and objective responses by about 19%. Findings of the study overall: Blood-borne expansion of tumor-derived TCR clones followed radiotherapy plus ipilimumab. Early clonal dynamics of blood T cells, together with interferon-beta, were reported as the best response predictor.

With respect to this clone: The antigen remains undetermined.

Trimming took 4 bases from V and 6 from J; bases not matched to a gene: 10. The CDR3 runs 16 residues. CDR1 and CDR2 (germline): LNHNV, YYDKDF (reference sequence). Assay: immunoSEQ multiplex PCR; the TCRdb copy retains only in-frame clones and omits some. Here the sample spans approximately 52,000 clones, around 79% being singletons. The material was peripheral blood, obtained from a patient treated with radiotherapy plus ipilimumab. This chain links TRBV15 with TRBJ2-3; the match to TRBD2 covers 10 bases. The clonotype was recovered from a human donor with non-small cell lung cancer who had a complete response to radiotherapy plus ipilimumab. As DNA, the CDR3 is TGTGCCACCAGCACCCCTAGCGGGGGCTTTCGGGATACGCAGTATTTT. Translating gives CATSTPSGGFRDTQYF.